The 8 T cell receptor beta chains below come from one sample, sequenced in a study of shared clonotypes between healthy human individuals. Method: immunoSEQ multiplex PCR; TCRdb's copy keeps in-frame clones and lacks some. This table has hundreds of thousands of clones, 95% appearing once. As defined, naive CD8 cells were CD45RO-negative and positively selected for CCR7, with terminally differentiated effector memory CD45RA+ cells excluded. The material sequenced was naive CD8+ T cells sorted from blood. The receptors shown here come from a young woman in good health.

The genes are TRBV30 and TRBJ1-2; D not certain. The germline V gene encodes CDR1 GTSNPN and CDR2 SVGIG (reference sequence). The CDR3 sequence is 12 residues long. The V and J ends lost 2 bases and 4 bases respectively, with 8 bases between them. The CDR3 coding sequence is TGTGCCTGGAGTTCTTGGCCCTATGGCTACACCTTC. It specifies CAWSSWPYGYTF.

The chain joins TRBV7-9 to TRBJ2-1; D unclear. Trimming took 0 bases from V and 2 from J, leaving 17 bases between them. CDR1 SEHNR and CDR2 FQNEAQ come from the germline V gene (reference sequence). This CDR3 has 18 residues. The DNA of the CDR3 is TGTGCCAGCAGCTTAGCCTTTGGTGCAGGATCCACCTACAATGAGCAGTTCTTC. It is translated as CASSLAFGAGSTYNEQFF.

Note on this clone: The sample contains more than one DNA sequence encoding this CDR3. The V and J genes are TRBV28 and TRBJ2-7; 7 nucleotides align to TRBD2. The CDR3 is 14 amino acids. V lost 3 bases and J lost 3; bases outside the gene matches: 5. Germline loops: CDR1 MDHEN, CDR2 SYDVKM. As DNA, the CDR3 is TGTGCCAGCAGTTTTTCTACGGGGGGCTACGAGCAGTACTTC. It is translated as CASSFSTGGYEQYF. Filled out from reference TRBV28 and TRBJ2-7, the complete variable domain reads DVKVTQSSRYLVKRTGEKVFLECVQDMDHENMFWYRQDPGLGLRLIYFSYDVKMKEKGDIPEGYSVSREKKERFSLILESASTNQTSMYLCASSFSTGGYEQYFGPGTRLTVT.

V and J are TRBV28 and TRBJ2-3, with 11 positions matching TRBD2. The CDR3 covers 15 residues. V gave up 3 bases and J gave up 6 bases; unmatched junction bases: 5. Germline assignment: CDR1 MDHEN and CDR2 SYDVKM. The chain's CDR3 is CASSFGTSGTDTQYF. CDR3 DNA: TGTGCCAGCAGTTTCGGGACTAGCGGTACGGATACGCAGTATTTT.

The gene calls are TRBV28 and TRBJ2-7; TRBD1 aligns across 8 bases. The V segment lost 7 bases and the J segment 4 bases; nucleotides outside the gene matches: 9. The germline V gene has CDR1 MDHEN and CDR2 SYDVKM. CDR3 length: 14 residues. This chain's CDR3 is CASKVYRGVYEQYF. The CDR3 coding sequence is TGTGCCAGCAAGGTCTACAGGGGGGTATACGAGCAGTACTTC.

The rearrangement links TRBV20-1 to TRBJ1-1, with a weak D call TRBD1 (6 bases). Between the trimmed V and J ends, which lost 3 bases and 8 bases, there was a span of 10 bases. CDR3 size: 11 residues. CDR1 is DFQATT, CDR2 SNEGSKA, per germline (reference sequence). Here the CDR3 DNA reads TGCAGTGCTAGTGGGACATTAGAAGCTTTCTTT. It is translated as CSASGTLEAFF.

The rearrangement uses TRBV5-6 and TRBJ2-1, with D perhaps matching TRBD1 or TRBD2 (5 bases each). CDR1 is SGHDT and CDR2 is YYEEEE in the germline V gene. V lost 1 base and J 8 bases, leaving 13 bases between the germline ends. The CDR3 is 14 amino acids. CDR3: CASSLTGTRHEQFF. CDR3 in DNA: TGTGCCAGCAGCTTGACCGGGACGAGACATGAGCAGTTCTTC.

The chain recombines TRBV15 with TRBJ2-5; D gene ambiguous. The CDR3 runs 14 residues. Germline assignment: CDR1 LNHNV and CDR2 YYDKDF (reference sequence). The V gene lost 0 bases and the J gene lost 4 bases, with 9 bases spanning the gap. The CDR3 bases are TGTGCCACCAGCAGAGAACGGACCCCAGAGACCCAGTACTTC. Translated: CATSRERTPETQYF.